This T cell receptor (beta chain) was documented in a study of blood T cell repertoires in COVID-19. Study in general: Sites across the United States, Italy and Spain contributed samples from acute and convalescent COVID-19. PBMCs, B-cell-depleted T cells, or T cells were the source of the cDNA or gDNA that made up the material.

Enrolled through a virtual design, the participants were between about 18 and 89 years of age and came from about two dozen US areas. Measured with immunoSEQ multiplex PCR; TCRdb has only the in-frame clones, and not every one. The data show hundreds of thousands of clones, more than 75% seen once. CDR1 is MGHDK, CDR2 SYGVNS, per germline. The CDR3 has 14 amino acids. Trimming cost V 1 base and J 4 bases, with 11 bases left between them. This chain uses TRBV25-1 with TRBJ2-7; D might be TRBD2 (6 bases). Sequencing input: PBMCs or T cells enriched from blood (not recorded which). The sequence was collected from a woman aged 45-59 years who had recovered from COVID-19. CDR3 region: CASSESGGAYEQYF. The CDR3 DNA follows: TGTGCCAGCAGTGAATCTGGCGGGGCGTACGAGCAGTACTTC.